A single sample is the source of the 25 T cell receptor beta chains below, sequenced in a study of T-cell memory formation after mild COVID-19. Using its own MiXCR run on the 5' RACE reads, TCRdb lists one record per CDR3 protein. The repertoire holds under 300,000 distinct CDR3 sequences, with 15% to 20% as singletons. The material sequenced was PBMCs or a T cell subset sorted from them (not recorded which). The source is a man between 18 and 29 years old who had mild COVID-19 (a few samples of this study predate the infection). Cell type and time point are not known.

This rearrangement joins TRBV3-1 to TRBJ1-6; D ambiguous. The germline gives CDR1 LGHDT, CDR2 YNNKEL (reference sequence). The CDR3 has 16 amino acids. Trimming stripped 1 base from V and 4 bases from J, with 11 bases between. CDR3 residues: CASSQVGGHYNSPLHF. CDR3 sequence (DNA): TGTGCCAGCAGCCAAGTTGGAGGCCATTATAATTCACCCCTCCACTTT.

This clonotype has a count of ten or more. The chain employs TRBV6-5 and TRBJ2-7; D call uncertain. Trimming shortened V by 6 bases and J by 1 base, and 13 bases separated the two germline ends. This CDR3 is 14 amino acids long. From germline, CDR1 is MNHEY and CDR2 SVGAGI. This CDR3 reads CASSLNGGSYEQYF. As DNA, the CDR3 is TGTGCCAGCAGCCTGAACGGCGGATCCTACGAGCAGTACTTC.

This clonotype was found many times. J is TRBJ2-5 and V is TRBV5-1; the D call may be TRBD1 or TRBD2 (5 bases each). The CDR3 is 14 residues long. V was cut by 4 bases and J by 7 bases, with 17 bases left in between. Germline CDR1 reads SGHRS; CDR2 reads YFSETQ. The CDR3 DNA reads as TGCGCCAGCAGCGAGGGACCTTCGGAATGGACCCAGTACTTC. This codes for CASSEGPSEWTQYF.

The chain uses TRBV6-5 and TRBJ2-7; unclear D gene. The CDR3 extends over 14 amino acids. Trimming took 8 bases from V and 0 from J, leaving 14 bases between them. CDR1 and CDR2 (germline): MNHEY, SVGAGI. The CDR3, as DNA: TGTGCCAGCTTCCCGATAGGTAGCTCCTACGAGCAGTACGTC. This encodes CASFPIGSSYEQYV.

The chain links TRBV29-1 to TRBJ1-1; 7 bases are a match to TRBD1. The V gene's germline CDR1 is SQVTM and CDR2 ANQGSEA. The CDR3 consists of 13 residues. The V gene end was trimmed by 6 bases and the J gene end by 0 bases; junction bases not matched to a gene: 4. CDR3 sequence reads: CSVETGVNTEAFF. CDR3 sequence (DNA): TGCAGCGTGGAAACAGGGGTGAACACTGAAGCTTTCTTT.

Here the CDR3 DNA reads TGCAGTGCCCTAGAGGGTAGTAGGACAGATACGCAGTATTTT. Translated: CSALEGSRTDTQYF. The gene calls are TRBV20-1 and TRBJ2-3; D might be TRBD2 (5 bases). Trimming cost V 6 bases and J 3 bases, with 16 bases left between them. The CDR3 spans 14 residues. Germline V gene data show CDR1 as DFQATT and CDR2 as SNEGSKA (reference sequence).

There are a few counts of this clonotype. The junction shows a germline mismatch at one end, possibly a read error. The chain is built from TRBV6-6 and TRBJ1-1; 10 bases are a match to TRBD1. The germline CDR1 and CDR2 sequences are MNHNY and SVGAGI (reference sequence). The CDR3 sequence is 13 residues long. In DNA, the CDR3 is TGTGCCAGCAGTTACTCGATGGGACAGGGGCCACTCTTT. As protein: CASSYSMGQGPLF.

Here the CDR3 DNA reads TGTGCCAGCAGTGAAGTCGGGGGGCCCAATTCACCCCTCCACTTT. It translates to CASSEVGGPNSPLHF. V usage is TRBV6-1 and J usage is TRBJ1-6, with D tentatively TRBD1 (6 bases). From germline, CDR1 is MNHNS and CDR2 SASEGT. Trimming took off 1 base at V and 7 bases at J, with 11 bases between the two ends. This CDR3 is 15 amino acids long.

This clonotype was found once. The DNA for the CDR3 is TGCGCCAGCAGCTTGGCACTAGCGGGGGGAGCCAAAAACATTCAGTACTTC. It encodes CASSLALAGGAKNIQYF. The rearrangement links TRBV5-1 to TRBJ2-4; 12 nucleotides agree with TRBD2. Per germline, CDR1 SGHRS and CDR2 YFSETQ. The CDR3 contains 17 residues. V shed 0 bases, J shed 0 bases, and the junction held 1 base outside the gene matches.

In this sample, this clonotype turned up a few times. V gene TRBV7-8 combines with J gene TRBJ2-7; 10 nucleotides match TRBD1. With V trimmed by 4 bases and J by 10 bases, 7 bases remained unmatched. From germline, CDR1 is SGHVS and CDR2 FQNEAQ. This CDR3 is 13 amino acids long. The CDR3 here is CASSYPGQGRQYV. The CDR3 DNA reads as TGTGCCAGCAGCTACCCGGGACAGGGGAGACAGTACGTC.

This chain joins TRBV20-1 and TRBJ1-1; D gene ambiguous. The germline V gene has CDR1 DFQATT and CDR2 SNEGSKA (reference sequence). V shed 3 bases and J shed 0 bases, with 11 bases lying between them. The CDR3 has 14 amino acids. CDR3 DNA sequence: TGCAGTGCTAGTAAGAGAGACATGAACACTGAAGCTTTCTTT. This sequence encodes CSASKRDMNTEAFF.

This clonotype has just a few counts. V usage is TRBV19 and J usage is TRBJ1-1; a weak D match, TRBD1 (5 bases). V lost 5 bases, J lost 5 bases, and 12 bases lay in between. Germline CDR1 is LNHDA and CDR2 is SQIVND (reference sequence). The CDR3 is 13 amino acids. The CDR3 protein is CASSSGLVTEAFF. CDR3 nucleotide sequence: TGTGCCAGTAGTTCGGGACTGGTAACTGAAGCTTTCTTT.

This chain joins TRBV19 and TRBJ1-5; the D is unclear. The germline V gene encodes CDR1 LNHDA and CDR2 SQIVND (reference sequence). The CDR3 consists of 14 residues. V lost 6 bases and J lost 1, with 10 bases in between. The CDR3 DNA reads as TGTGCCAGTAGCGGCGAAACAAGCAATCAGCCCCAGCATTTT. Translated: CASSGETSNQPQHF.

In DNA, the CDR3 is TGTGCCAGCAGATTTGGCCCATTTGGGGAGCAGTACGTC. It codes for CASRFGPFGEQYV. This chain connects TRBV7-9 to TRBJ2-7; no firm D call. V was trimmed by 6 bases and J by 7 bases, leaving 16 bases between them. The V gene's germline CDR1 is SEHNR and CDR2 FQNEAQ (reference sequence). The CDR3 is made up of 13 amino acids.

This clonotype has only a few counts. The gene calls are TRBV7-8 and TRBJ2-5, with 7 bases that match TRBD1. With 4 bases clipped from V and 3 bases from J, the junction kept 8 bases outside the gene matches. This CDR3 has 15 residues. Germline V gene data show CDR1 as SGHVS and CDR2 as FQNEAQ. CDR3 coding DNA: TGTGCCAGCAGCTCCAGCAGGGGGTATGAAGAGACCCAGTACTTC. Encoded protein: CASSSSRGYEETQYF.

The CDR3 DNA reads TGCAGTGCTAGCCAGCGGGGGTACGAGCAGTACTTC. The encoded protein is CSASQRGYEQYF. This chain joins TRBV20-1 and TRBJ2-7; 8 bases line up with TRBD2. The V gene's germline CDR1 is DFQATT and CDR2 SNEGSKA (reference sequence). Losses at the gene ends were 3 bases for V and 4 bases for J; bases not matched to a gene: 2. CDR3 length: 12 residues.

This clonotype showed up many times. V usage is TRBV11-2 and J usage is TRBJ2-7; D unresolved. This CDR3 spans 14 amino acids. CDR1 is SGHAT and CDR2 is FQNNGV in the germline V gene. V lost 6 bases and J 8 bases, leaving 20 bases between the germline ends. The CDR3, as DNA: TGTGCCAGCAGACTAACCCCACGGGCAGATCAGCAGTACTTC. Translated: CASRLTPRADQQYF. Filled out from reference TRBV11-2 and TRBJ2-7, the complete variable domain reads EAGVAQSPRYKIIEKRQSVAFWCNPISGHATLYWYQQILGQGPKLLIQFQNNGVVDDSQLPKDRFSAERLKGVDSTLKIQPAKLEDSAVYLCASRLTPRADQQYFGPGTRLTVT.

This rearrangement joins TRBV25-1 to TRBJ1-5; 8 bases line up with TRBD1. Germline V gene sequence: CDR1 MGHDK, CDR2 SYGVNS. V shed 4 bases, J shed 5 bases, and the junction held 4 bases outside the gene matches. This CDR3 has 14 amino acids. CDR3 DNA sequence: TGTGCCAGCAGTGTGCTGACAGGGGATCAGCCCCAGCATTTT. It is translated as CASSVLTGDQPQHF.

V gene TRBV7-6 combines with J gene TRBJ2-2; 10 bases align to TRBD1. Looked up from germline, CDR1 is SGHVS and CDR2 is FNYEAQ. The CDR3 sequence is 18 residues long. With V trimmed by 3 bases and J by 1 base, 8 bases remained unmatched. DNA of the CDR3: TGTGCCAGCAGCTTCCGGGACAGGGGAAGTATGAACACCGGGGAGCTGTTTTTT. Amino acids: CASSFRDRGSMNTGELFF.

The chain recombines TRBV29-1 with TRBJ2-7; TRBD2 might be the D (5 bases). Germline V lookup: CDR1 SQVTM, CDR2 ANQGSEA. CDR3 length: 12 amino acids. V gave up 0 bases and J gave up 6 bases, with 9 bases separating them. The CDR3 loop reads CSVEDRGIEQYF. CDR3 DNA sequence: TGCAGCGTTGAAGATCGGGGAATCGAGCAGTACTTC.

The chain is built from TRBV20-1 and TRBJ2-3; 8 bases match TRBD2. Per the germline V gene, CDR1 is DFQATT and CDR2 is SNEGSKA (reference sequence). The CDR3 is 16 residues long. With V trimmed by 5 bases and J by 1 base, 11 bases remained unmatched. The CDR3 spells CSAPPSSGGGTDTQYF. The CDR3 bases are TGCAGTGCTCCCCCATCGAGCGGGGGCGGCACAGATACGCAGTATTTT.

This clonotype was observed a handful of times. This rearrangement joins TRBV10-3 to TRBJ2-7, with 8 bases aligning to TRBD1. The germline CDR1 and CDR2 sequences are ENHRY and SYGVKD. V dropped 4 bases and J dropped 7; count of bases not matched to a gene: 6. The CDR3 runs to 13 residues. For the CDR3, the DNA is TGTGCCATCAGTGGCCAGGGGGCGGGGGAGCAGTACGTC. Translating gives CAISGQGAGEQYV.

The V and J genes are TRBV19 and TRBJ1-4; D might be TRBD1 (5 bases). Trimming stripped 10 bases from V and 5 bases from J, with 17 bases between. The CDR3 totals 14 residues. Germline CDR1 is LNHDA and CDR2 is SQIVND (reference sequence). The CDR3 coding sequence is TGTGCCACCTCGGCGGGGACGGCAAATGAAAAACTGTTTTTT. Its protein is CATSAGTANEKLFF.

The chain has TRBV29-1 and TRBJ2-5; perhaps D is TRBD1 or TRBD2 (6 bases each). There are 13 residues in the CDR3. Looked up from germline, CDR1 is SQVTM and CDR2 is ANQGSEA. V gave up 6 bases and J gave up 1 base, with 12 bases separating them. In DNA form, the CDR3 reads TGCAGCGTCCCCTCGGGGGCCCAAGAGACCCAGTACTTC. This translates into CSVPSGAQETQYF.

This clonotype was found many times. This rearrangement joins TRBV5-1 to TRBJ2-3, with a weak D call TRBD1 (5 bases). Between the trimmed V and J ends, which lost 0 bases and 1 base, there was a span of 12 bases. This CDR3 contains 16 residues. The V gene's germline CDR1 is SGHRS and CDR2 YFSETQ. CDR3 in amino acids: CASSLAQVTGTDTQYF. The CDR3 bases are TGCGCCAGCAGCTTGGCCCAGGTGACAGGCACAGATACGCAGTATTTT.